Below, 27 T cell receptor beta chains from the same sample are listed, as sequenced in a study of blood T cell repertoires in COVID-19. TCRdb keeps only in-frame clones here, not all; method: immunoSEQ multiplex PCR. The table records more than 150,000 clones, nearly 90% of them present only once. Source material: peripheral blood. These receptors came from a man in his forties or fifties with acute or convalescent COVID-19.

This chain uses TRBV3-1 (or the pseudogene TRBV3-2) with TRBJ2-3; 7 bases fit TRBD2. J was trimmed by 6 bases and V by 1 base; bases with no gene match: 4. Germline loops: CDR1 LGHDT, CDR2 YNNKEL (reference sequence). The CDR3 is 14 amino acids. CDR3 residues: CASSQGTSSDTQYF. DNA for the CDR3: TGTGCCAGCAGCCAAGGGACTAGTAGTGATACGCAGTATTTT.

The chain combines TRBV29-1 with TRBJ2-7, with 8 bases lining up with TRBD1. The CDR3 consists of 15 residues. Germline CDR1 is SQVTM and CDR2 is ANQGSEA. The V segment lost 6 bases and the J segment 1 base; nucleotides outside the gene matches: 11. CDR3 DNA sequence: TGCAGCGTCGGTGGACAGGGTATTAGGTCCTACGAGCAGTACTTC. The encoded protein is CSVGGQGIRSYEQYF.

The V call is TRBV7-9, the J call TRBJ1-5; 9 positions match TRBD1. V dropped 5 bases and J dropped 3; count of bases not matched to a gene: 5. Germline CDR1 reads SEHNR; CDR2 reads FQNEAQ (reference sequence). The CDR3 is 15 amino acids. The chain's CDR3 is CASSEQGAFNQPQHF. In DNA, the CDR3 is TGTGCCAGCAGCGAACAGGGGGCGTTCAATCAGCCCCAGCATTTT.

This clone was counted once. The chain links TRBV25-1 to TRBJ1-2; D perhaps matches TRBD1 (6 bases). Looked up from germline, CDR1 is MGHDK and CDR2 is SYGVNS. The CDR3 consists of 14 residues. With 6 bases removed from V and 3 bases from J, the gap between germline ends came to 14 bases. As DNA, the CDR3 is TGTGCCAGCAGGAAGACAGGCGTCGACTATGGCTACACCTTC. Protein: CASRKTGVDYGYTF.

The gene calls are TRBV5-1 and TRBJ2-3; weak D call: TRBD1 (6 bases). The CDR3 has 16 amino acids. Trimming removed 6 bases from V and 3 bases from J, with 20 bases in between. The germline CDR1 and CDR2 sequences are SGHRS and YFSETQ. CDR3 sequence reads: CASTLEWGPGTDTQYF. CDR3 DNA: TGCGCCAGCACCCTGGAATGGGGGCCTGGTACAGATACGCAGTATTTT.

The gene calls are TRBV7-3 and TRBJ2-2; 9 positions agree with TRBD2. Losses at the gene ends were 5 bases for V and 7 bases for J; bases not matched to a gene: 8. CDR1 is SGHTA and CDR2 is FQGTGA in the germline V gene. This CDR3 contains 15 residues. DNA for the CDR3: TGTGCCAGCAGCCCCGCGGGAGGGCCCGGCGGGGAGCTGTTTTTT. It codes for CASSPAGGPGGELFF.

This chain uses TRBV13 with TRBJ2-5; 8 positions agree with TRBD1. V gave up 8 bases and J gave up 3 bases; unmatched junction bases: 14. The germline CDR1 and CDR2 sequences are PRHDT and FYEKMQ (reference sequence). This CDR3 region has 16 residues. DNA for the CDR3: TGTGCCAGCCATGGGCAGGGGGCAGGTATGGAAGAGACCCAGTACTTC. It is translated as CASHGQGAGMEETQYF.

J is TRBJ1-2 and V is TRBV7-8, with TRBD1 as a possible D gene (6 bases). CDR3 length: 15 amino acids. V lost 5 bases and J 2 bases, leaving 15 bases between the germline ends. The germline V gene has CDR1 SGHVS and CDR2 FQNEAQ. In DNA, the CDR3 is TGTGCCAGCAGCAGAGACGCGGGGGCGAACTATGGCTACACCTTC. Protein product: CASSRDAGANYGYTF. Complete variable domain (other parts from reference TRBV7-8 and TRBJ1-2): GAGVSQSPRYKVAKRGQDVALRCDPISGHVSLFWYQQALGQGPEFLTYFQNEAQLDKSGLPSDRFFAERPEGSVSTLKIQRTQQEDSAVYLCASSRDAGANYGYTFGSGTRLTVV.

This clone was found once. The V call is TRBV10-3, the J call TRBJ2-1; 8 bases are a match to TRBD1. The germline gives CDR1 ENHRY, CDR2 SYGVKD. The CDR3 extends over 13 amino acids. After removal of 8 bases from V and 5 bases from J, the junction contained 5 bases not matched to a gene. The CDR3 region is CAIGGQGDNEQFF. CDR3 coding DNA: TGTGCCATCGGCGGACAGGGTGACAATGAGCAGTTCTTC.

This chain links TRBV6-2 or TRBV6-3 with TRBJ1-1; D may be TRBD1 (5 bases). The CDR3 sequence is 14 residues long. With 2 bases removed from V and 5 bases from J, the gap between germline ends came to 12 bases. CDR1 is MNHEY, CDR2 SVGEGT, per germline. This CDR3 reads CASSYGGSGTEAFF. DNA of the CDR3: TGTGCCAGCAGTTACGGGGGGAGCGGTACTGAAGCTTTCTTT.

The chain is built from TRBV3-1 (or the pseudogene TRBV3-2) and TRBJ2-5; 8 bases are a match to TRBD2. Trimming at V came to 1 base and at J to 3 bases, leaving 1 base not matched to a gene. CDR1 LGHDT and CDR2 YNNKEL come from the germline V gene (reference sequence). This CDR3 has 14 residues. CDR3 sequence (DNA): TGTGCCAGCAGCCAAGTACTAGCGGAAGAGACCCAGTACTTC. Encoded protein: CASSQVLAEETQYF.

This chain connects TRBV28 to TRBJ1-2; 8 nucleotides match TRBD1. CDR3 length: 15 residues. V lost 6 bases and J lost 2; bases outside the gene matches: 8. Germline CDR1 and CDR2: MDHEN and SYDVKM. CDR3: CASRPPDRENYGYTF. For the CDR3, the DNA is TGTGCCAGCAGACCCCCGGACAGGGAGAACTATGGCTACACCTTC.

The V gene is TRBV7-8, the J gene TRBJ1-5; D is unclear. Trimming left V 5 bases short and J 6 bases short, with 11 bases between. Per germline, CDR1 SGHVS and CDR2 FQNEAQ. The CDR3 covers 13 residues. In DNA, the CDR3 is TGTGCCAGCAGCCCCCCGTTGGCTCAGCCCCAGCATTTT. Amino acids: CASSPPLAQPQHF.

V and J are TRBV10-3 and TRBJ1-1; no clear D gene. The CDR3 is made up of 18 amino acids. Germline CDR1 reads ENHRY; CDR2 reads SYGVKD. Trimming shortened V by 0 bases and J by 1 base, and 18 bases separated the two germline ends. As DNA, the CDR3 is TGTGCCATCAGTGAGTCGCCGACACGCAAGGCGAAGAACACTGAAGCTTTCTTT. Amino acids: CAISESPTRKAKNTEAFF.

The V and J genes are TRBV4-2 and TRBJ1-3; 7 nucleotides agree with TRBD1. The trim removed 1 base at V and 4 bases at J, leaving 7 bases unmatched. Looked up from germline, CDR1 is LGHNA and CDR2 is YNFKEQ. The CDR3 is made up of 16 amino acids. CDR3 loop: CASSQVGGASGNTIYF. The CDR3 DNA is TGTGCCAGCAGCCAAGTAGGGGGCGCGTCAGGAAACACCATATATTTT.

The chain recombines TRBV2 with TRBJ1-2, with D hard to call. CDR1 and CDR2 (germline): SNHLY, FYNNEI. This CDR3 is built from 12 residues. V was trimmed by 6 bases and J by 7 bases, leaving 12 bases between them. CDR3 residues: CASSSGVSGYTF. CDR3 in DNA: TGTGCCAGCAGCTCTGGAGTAAGTGGCTACACCTTC. Together with reference TRBV2 and TRBJ1-2, the CDR3 gives the full variable domain: EPEVTQTPSHQVTQMGQEVILRCVPISNHLYFYWYRQILGQKVEFLVSFYNNEISEKSEIFDDQFSVERPDGSNFTLKIRSTKLEDSAMYFCASSSGVSGYTFGSGTRLTVV.

This chain connects TRBV6-5 to TRBJ1-2; D is perhaps TRBD1 (6 bases). From germline, CDR1 is MNHEY and CDR2 SVGAGI. The CDR3 has 13 residues. Between the trimmed V and J ends, which lost 5 bases and 3 bases, there was a span of 10 bases. The CDR3 reads CASSQGWDYGYTF. DNA of the CDR3: TGTGCCAGCAGTCAGGGGTGGGACTATGGCTACACCTTC.

J is TRBJ2-7 and V is TRBV28, with 7 bases fitting TRBD2. The V and J ends lost 2 bases and 2 bases, in that order; junction bases with no gene match: 6. The CDR3 is made up of 15 amino acids. Germline CDR1 reads MDHEN; CDR2 reads SYDVKM. CDR3 DNA: TGTGCCAGCAGTTTAGACCGGGGAGGGACCTACGAGCAGTACTTC. Its translation is CASSLDRGGTYEQYF.

The chain joins TRBV5-5 to TRBJ2-5, with unresolved D. Trimming shortened V by 4 bases and J by 7 bases, and 14 bases separated the two germline ends. The CDR3 consists of 13 residues. Germline-derived CDR1 and CDR2 are SGHKS and YYEKEE (reference sequence). CDR3 loop: CASSIDTSGTQYF. The CDR3 DNA is TGTGCCAGCAGCATTGACACCTCCGGGACCCAGTACTTC.

The chain carries TRBV3-1 (or the pseudogene TRBV3-2) and TRBJ2-2; the match to TRBD2 covers 12 bases. The CDR3 totals 17 residues. Losses at the gene ends were 3 bases for V and 6 bases for J; bases not matched to a gene: 8. CDR1 is LGHDT and CDR2 is YNNKEL in the germline V gene (reference sequence). This chain's CDR3 is CASSQASGGAFPGELFF. The DNA for the CDR3 is TGTGCCAGCAGCCAGGCTAGCGGGGGGGCCTTCCCCGGGGAGCTGTTTTTT.

The chain combines TRBV7-2 with TRBJ2-3; TRBD2 matches 7 bases. Germline trimming cut 4 bases from V and 1 base from J; bases unmatched to any gene: 11. The CDR3 runs 17 residues. The germline gives CDR1 SGHTA, CDR2 FQGNSA. The CDR3 DNA follows: TGTGCCAGCAGCTACTGGGGGGGAAACGTTCGCACAGATACGCAGTATTTT. Its translation: CASSYWGGNVRTDTQYF.

J is TRBJ2-1 and V is TRBV18, with D perhaps matching TRBD2 (5 bases). Germline CDR1 and CDR2: KGHSH and LQKENI. Trimming cost V 2 bases and J 2 bases, with 13 bases left between them. This CDR3 has 16 residues. CDR3 loop: CASSPSIGGPYNEQFF. For the CDR3, the DNA is TGTGCCAGCTCACCATCAATAGGAGGACCCTACAATGAGCAGTTCTTC.

The V and J genes are TRBV18 and TRBJ2-2, with unresolved D. Trimming took off 0 bases at V and 7 bases at J, with 3 bases between the two ends. The germline V gene encodes CDR1 KGHSH and CDR2 LQKENI. CDR3 length: 12 amino acids. As DNA, the CDR3 is TGTGCCAGCTCACCACCCCGCGGGGAGCTGTTTTTT. Protein product: CASSPPRGELFF.

The rearrangement uses TRBV3-1 (or the pseudogene TRBV3-2) and TRBJ2-4, with TRBD1 matching 7 bases. This CDR3 is built from 13 residues. The ends lost 4 bases at V and 7 bases at J; junction bases unmatched: 4. In germline, CDR1 is LGHDT, CDR2 YNNKEL (reference sequence). CDR3: CASSLQGRNIQYF. Written as DNA, the CDR3 is TGTGCCAGCAGCCTACAGGGGCGGAACATTCAGTACTTC.

This clone was found once. The chain recombines TRBV6-2 or TRBV6-3 with TRBJ2-7; 7 nucleotides line up with TRBD2. The length of the CDR3 is 15 residues. Germline lookup yields CDR1 MNHEY and CDR2 SVGEGT. V lost 2 bases to trimming and J lost 2 bases; unmatched junction nucleotides: 6. The CDR3 region has the DNA TGTGCCAGCAGTTACCAGCGGGAACGAGCCTACGAGCAGTACTTC. As protein: CASSYQRERAYEQYF.

The chain couples TRBV4-1 to TRBJ1-3; 8 positions match TRBD1. Germline-derived CDR1 and CDR2 are MGHRA and YSYEKL. The CDR3 spans 14 residues. V shed 4 bases, J shed 4 bases, and the junction held 3 bases outside the gene matches. The CDR3 nucleotides are TGCGCCAGCAGCCTCGGGACAGGCGGAAACACCATATATTTT. Translation: CASSLGTGGNTIYF.

The chain recombines TRBV9 with TRBJ1-2, with D perhaps matching TRBD1 (6 bases). Germline V lookup: CDR1 SGDLS, CDR2 YYNGEE. V was pared by 6 bases and J by 3 bases, with 12 bases between. CDR3 length equals 13 residues. For the CDR3, the DNA is TGTGCCAGCACCTCAGGGGTGCACTATGGCTACACCTTC. Amino acids: CASTSGVHYGYTF.